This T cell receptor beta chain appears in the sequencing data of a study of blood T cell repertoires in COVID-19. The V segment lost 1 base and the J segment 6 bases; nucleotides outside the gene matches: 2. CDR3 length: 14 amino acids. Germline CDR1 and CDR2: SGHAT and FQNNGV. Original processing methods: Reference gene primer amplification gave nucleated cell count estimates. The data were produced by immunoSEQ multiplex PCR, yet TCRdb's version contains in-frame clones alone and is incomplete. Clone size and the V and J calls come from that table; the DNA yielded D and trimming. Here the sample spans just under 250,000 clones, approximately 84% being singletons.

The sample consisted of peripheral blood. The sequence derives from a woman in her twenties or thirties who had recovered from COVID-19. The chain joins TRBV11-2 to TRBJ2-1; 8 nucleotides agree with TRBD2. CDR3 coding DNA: TGTGCCAGCAGCTTAGTCGGGGGGGGCAATGAGCAGTTCTTC. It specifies CASSLVGGGNEQFF.